A selection of T cell receptor beta chains follows, all from one sample in a study of control samples from healthy donors and cancer patients. Assay: immunoSEQ multiplex PCR; the TCRdb copy retains only in-frame clones and omits some. This table has over 200,000 clones, 82% appearing once. The sample was PBMCs. These receptors came from a woman aged 60-75 years with lung cancer. Both conserved end residues are part of each CDR3. The D gene is left open where the match is weak. The listing skips clone size in some rows; elsewhere it reads once, few, many or a size class.

cdr3_nt cdr3_aa d_call v_call clone_size j_call
TGCGCCAGCATATCCGGGACTACCAATGAGCAGTTCTTC CASISGTTNEQFF TRBD2 TRBV10-2 NA TRBJ2-1
TGTGCCAGCAGCGACACTAGCCTCCAAGAGACCCAGTACTTC CASSDTSLQETQYF NA TRBV11-2 NA TRBJ2-5
TGTGCCATCAGCCCTCTGGCGGATTCACCCCTCCACTTT CAISPLADSPLHF NA TRBV10-3 NA TRBJ1-6
TGTGCCAGCAGTAGGACAGGGTCAGGCAATGAGCAGTTCTTC CASSRTGSGNEQFF TRBD1 TRBV5-6 NA TRBJ2-1
TGCGCCAGCAGCTGGATCGGACAGGGGGACGAGCAGTACTTC CASSWIGQGDEQYF TRBD1 TRBV5-1 once TRBJ2-7
TGTGCCAGCAGAGTGGGGGGCTCCTACGAGCAGTACTTC CASRVGGSYEQYF NA TRBV28 NA TRBJ2-7
TGCGCCAGCGGCAAAGAGACCCAGTACTTC CASGKETQYF NA TRBV10-2 NA TRBJ2-5
TGTGCCAGCAGTGATTTTGCCGACTATGGCTACACCTTC CASSDFADYGYTF NA TRBV2 once TRBJ1-2
TGTGCCAGCAGTGAATGGAGGGAAACGGAGCAGTACTTC CASSEWRETEQYF NA TRBV6-1 NA TRBJ2-7
TGTGCCAGCAGTAAAATAATGGCCTCCGAGCAGTACTTC CASSKIMASEQYF NA TRBV2 NA TRBJ2-7
TGTGCCAGCAGTTACGGCTCCGGGACAGGAGATGAAAAACTGTTTTTT CASSYGSGTGDEKLFF TRBD1 TRBV6-5 NA TRBJ1-4
TGTGCCAGCAGCTTCTTTCCCTCCGGGGAGCTGTTTTTT CASSFFPSGELFF NA TRBV11-3 NA TRBJ2-2
TGTGCCAGCAGTGCGCAGGCGGGGAACACTGAAGCTTTCTTT CASSAQAGNTEAFF NA TRBV6-4 NA TRBJ1-1
TGCGCCAGCAGCCCCGGACTAGCGGCTAATGAGCAGTTCTTC CASSPGLAANEQFF TRBD2 TRBV5-1 once TRBJ2-1
TGTGCCAGCCTTGAGGCGGTCTCTAGCACAGATACGCAGTATTTT CASLEAVSSTDTQYF NA TRBV6-6 few TRBJ2-3
TGTGCCAGCAGGGAAAGGAGCCCTCGAGCCAAAAACATTCAGTACTTC CASRERSPRAKNIQYF NA TRBV6-1 few TRBJ2-4
TGTGCCAGCAGCGGGGGGACAGGGTCTATCTACGAGCAGTACTTC CASSGGTGSIYEQYF TRBD1 TRBV5-4 NA TRBJ2-7
TGTGCCAGCAGCCAAGACTTTGGGAGGGGGGGCCCCTACAATGAGCAGTTCTTC CASSQDFGRGGPYNEQFF NA TRBV4-2 NA TRBJ2-1
TGTGCCAGCAGCCCCCGGACTTACTACGAAGAGACCCAGTACTTC CASSPRTYYEETQYF NA TRBV5-6 NA TRBJ2-5
TGCGCCAGCAGCTTGGGGGGCCTTAATCAGCCCCAGCATTTT CASSLGGLNQPQHF NA TRBV5-1 NA TRBJ1-5
TGCGCCAGCAGCTTGGATGGGACAGTCTACGAGCAGTACTTC CASSLDGTVYEQYF TRBD1 TRBV5-1 NA TRBJ2-7
TGTGCCACCAGCAGTGGGGAAGGGTATCCTGGAAACACCATATATTTT CATSSGEGYPGNTIYF NA TRBV15 NA TRBJ1-3
TGTGCCAGCAGTGAGGGGGCTTCCAAAAACATTCAGTACTTC CASSEGASKNIQYF NA TRBV6-1 NA TRBJ2-4
TGCGCCAGCAGTGAGTCGACAACTCGAAACACCATATATTTT CASSESTTRNTIYF NA TRBV10-1 NA TRBJ1-3
TGTGCCAGCAGTTTCAGGGGGCGGGATACGCAGTATTTT CASSFRGRDTQYF TRBD1 TRBV27 NA TRBJ2-3
TGTGCCAGCAGCCAAGCCACGGGGATATACGAGCAGTACTTC CASSQATGIYEQYF NA TRBV6-2/TRBV6-3 NA TRBJ2-7
TGCGCCAGCAGCACCAGCGGGGGGGCTTACGAGCAGTACTTC CASSTSGGAYEQYF TRBD2 TRBV5-1 NA TRBJ2-7